A selection of T cell receptor beta chains follows, all from one sample in a study of blood T cell repertoires in COVID-19. The method was immunoSEQ multiplex PCR; TCRdb's version includes in-frame clones alone and lacks a portion of them. The table records 360,000 or so clones, about 88% of them present only once. Sequenced sample: PBMCs or T cells enriched from blood (not recorded which). These receptors all come from a young woman who had been exposed to COVID-19. The CDR3 runs from the conserved cysteine through the conserved F or W. The order of the fields is CDR3 protein, V gene, D gene. A D gene is named only where the DNA matches it firmly.

CDR3 protein: CAFNRDSPNYGYTF
V gene: TRBV30
D gene: TRBD1

CDR3 protein: CASGHLLAGGETQYF
V gene: TRBV27
D gene: TRBD2

CDR3 protein: CASSQVSQMGRRYEQYF
V gene: TRBV3-1/TRBV3-2
D gene: -

CDR3 protein: CASSPRAGGNYGYTF
V gene: TRBV18
D gene: TRBD1

CDR3 protein: CASSRRQGGYTF
V gene: TRBV3-1/TRBV3-2
D gene: TRBD1

CDR3 protein: CSASNRVRFEYGTEAFF
V gene: TRBV20-1
D gene: -

CDR3 protein: CASSLPGLAGGPETQYF
V gene: TRBV28
D gene: TRBD2

CDR3 protein: CASSFHELGTAPLEAFF
V gene: TRBV27
D gene: TRBD1

CDR3 protein: CASTGPRDYGYTF
V gene: TRBV7-9
D gene: -

CDR3 protein: CARHRAGVNSNQPQHF
V gene: TRBV19
D gene: -

CDR3 protein: CATSRDPRGGQPQHF
V gene: TRBV15
D gene: -

CDR3 protein: CAWSGGVGNQPQHF
V gene: TRBV30
D gene: -

CDR3 protein: CASSLDPQTGPDGYTF
V gene: TRBV5-1
D gene: -

CDR3 protein: CASSPGTGGEQYF
V gene: TRBV18
D gene: TRBD1

CDR3 protein: CASSIMGQPNTEAFF
V gene: TRBV19
D gene: TRBD1

CDR3 protein: CASSERRQGSPPLPYGYTF
V gene: TRBV6-1
D gene: TRBD1

CDR3 protein: CASSEWELAATVTKETQYF
V gene: TRBV10-1
D gene: TRBD2

CDR3 protein: CASSPRGGYEQYF
V gene: TRBV18
D gene: -